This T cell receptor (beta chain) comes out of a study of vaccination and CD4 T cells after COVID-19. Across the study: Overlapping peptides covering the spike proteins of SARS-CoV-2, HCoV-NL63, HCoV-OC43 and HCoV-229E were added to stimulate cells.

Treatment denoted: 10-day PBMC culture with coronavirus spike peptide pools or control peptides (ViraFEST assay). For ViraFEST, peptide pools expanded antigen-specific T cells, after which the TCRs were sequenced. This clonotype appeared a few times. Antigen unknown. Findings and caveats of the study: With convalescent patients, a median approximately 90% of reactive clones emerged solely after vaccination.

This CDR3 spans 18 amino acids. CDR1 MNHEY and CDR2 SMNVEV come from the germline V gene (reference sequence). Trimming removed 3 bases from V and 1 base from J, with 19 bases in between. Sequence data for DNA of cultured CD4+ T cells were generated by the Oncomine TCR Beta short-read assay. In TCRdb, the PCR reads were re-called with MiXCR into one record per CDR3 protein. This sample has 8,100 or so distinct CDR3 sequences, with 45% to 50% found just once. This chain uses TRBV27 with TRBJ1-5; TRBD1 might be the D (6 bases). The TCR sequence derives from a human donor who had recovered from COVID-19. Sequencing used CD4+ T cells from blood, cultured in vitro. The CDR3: CASSFTGQPGRSNQPQHF. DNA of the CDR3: TGTGCCAGCAGTTTCACCGGACAGCCCGGGAGAAGCAATCAGCCCCAGCATTTT.